This TCR beta chain was sequenced in a study of blood T cell repertoires in COVID-19. Study context: Sites across the United States, Italy and Spain contributed samples from acute and convalescent COVID-19. PBMCs, B-cell-depleted T cells, or T cells were the source of the cDNA or gDNA that made up the material.

As handled by the study authors: The assay estimated nucleated cells by amplifying reference gene primers. Produced via immunoSEQ multiplex PCR; TCRdb's table is partial and in-frame only. The V and J calls and clone size come from that table; D and trimming were worked out from the DNA. The table lists about 150,000 clones, about 86% of them singletons. V was trimmed by 5 bases and J by 0 bases, leaving 14 bases between them. From germline, CDR1 is MNHEY and CDR2 SMNVEV (reference sequence). The CDR3 runs to 17 residues. The sample taken for sequencing was peripheral blood. The gene calls are TRBV27 and TRBJ2-6, with TRBD1 as a possible D gene (6 bases). The TCR sequence derives from an older man with acute or convalescent COVID-19. The CDR3 region is CASSSAGQLSGANVLTF. Here the CDR3 DNA reads TGTGCCAGCAGTAGCGCCGGACAGCTCTCTGGGGCCAACGTCCTGACTTTC.